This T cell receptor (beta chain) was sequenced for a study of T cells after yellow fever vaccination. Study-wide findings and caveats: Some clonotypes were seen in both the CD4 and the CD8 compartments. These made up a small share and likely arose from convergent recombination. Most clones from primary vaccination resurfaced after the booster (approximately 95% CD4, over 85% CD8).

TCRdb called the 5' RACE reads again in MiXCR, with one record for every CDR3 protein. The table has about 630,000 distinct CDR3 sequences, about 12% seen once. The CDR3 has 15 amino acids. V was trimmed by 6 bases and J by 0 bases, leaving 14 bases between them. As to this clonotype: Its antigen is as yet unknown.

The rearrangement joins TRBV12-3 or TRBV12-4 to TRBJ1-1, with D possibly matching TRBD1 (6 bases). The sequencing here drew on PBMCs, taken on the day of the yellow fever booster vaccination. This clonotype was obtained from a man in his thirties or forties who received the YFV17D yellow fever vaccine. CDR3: CASRVAGDMNTEAFF. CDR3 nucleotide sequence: TGTGCCAGCAGGGTCGCGGGGGACATGAACACTGAAGCTTTCTTT.